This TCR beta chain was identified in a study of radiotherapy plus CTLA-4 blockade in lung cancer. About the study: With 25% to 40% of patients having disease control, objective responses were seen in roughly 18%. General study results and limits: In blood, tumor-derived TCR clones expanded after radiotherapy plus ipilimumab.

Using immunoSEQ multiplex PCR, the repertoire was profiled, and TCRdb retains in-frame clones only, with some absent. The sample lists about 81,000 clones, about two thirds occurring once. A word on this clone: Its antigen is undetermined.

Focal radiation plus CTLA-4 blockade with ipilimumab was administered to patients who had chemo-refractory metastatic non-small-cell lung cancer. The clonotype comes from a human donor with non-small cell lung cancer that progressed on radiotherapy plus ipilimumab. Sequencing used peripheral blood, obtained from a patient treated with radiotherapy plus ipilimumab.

CDR3 DNA: TGTGCCAGCAGTCCCGACAAAGGCCAAGGTGAAAAACTGTTTTTT. It encodes CASSPDKGQGEKLFF. V gene TRBV28 combines with J gene TRBJ1-4, with unresolved D. The CDR3 consists of 15 residues. Deletions cut 5 bases from V and 7 bases from J, with 17 bases between. CDR1 is MDHEN and CDR2 is SYDVKM in the germline V gene.